This TCR beta chain was observed in a study of metastatic and nonmetastatic thyroid tumors. Study-level background: Both malignant and benign thyroid patients supplied peripheral blood and tumor or nodule tissue samples, across which the repertoires of these patients were then compared. Findings of the study overall: Malignant thyroid tumors reportedly had TCR beta diversity that was significantly higher than in benign nodules, in blood and tumor.

In the original analysis: Between-group CDR3 differences, defined by clinicopathological status, yielded a distant-metastasis classifier for papillary thyroid cancer. With MiXCR, TCRdb called clones anew from the PCR reads. These V and J calls derive from TCRdb rather than the authors' analysis. Among tens of thousands of clones listed, about 11% were seen once. This clone was counted ten times or more. As yet, its antigen is unknown. All patients were treatment-naive before thyroid surgery. The germline CDR1 and CDR2 sequences are MNHNY and SVGAGI (reference sequence). This CDR3 has 16 amino acids. Trimming removed 0 bases at V and 4 bases at J, with 16 bases between.

V usage is TRBV6-6 and J usage is TRBJ2-7; unclear D gene. The TCR originated in a female donor with papillary thyroid cancer or a benign thyroid nodule (not recorded which). Some clones in this sample may be carry-over from other donors' samples. The source material was blood. The CDR3 protein is CASSYSPSTVSYEQYF. DNA of the CDR3: TGTGCCAGCAGTTACTCCCCTTCTACCGTCTCGTACGAGCAGTACTTC.